Presented here are 27 T cell receptor beta chains from one specimen sequenced in a study of T-cell memory formation after mild COVID-19. TCRdb passed the 5' RACE reads through MiXCR, listing each CDR3 protein once. The sample records roughly 130,000 distinct CDR3 sequences, about 6% being singletons. Material for sequencing was PBMCs or a T cell subset sorted from them (not recorded which). These TCRs come from an adult woman who had mild COVID-19 (a few samples of this study predate the infection). Cell type and time point are not known.

The sample holds a few counts of this clonotype. The chain has TRBV20-1 and TRBJ2-2; D is uncertain. Between the trimmed V and J ends, which lost 0 bases and 1 base, there was a span of 18 bases. Per germline, CDR1 DFQATT and CDR2 SNEGSKA (reference sequence). There are 18 residues in the CDR3. The CDR3 is CSAREDILDTWNTGELFF. The CDR3 DNA reads TGCAGTGCTAGAGAGGATATCCTTGACACGTGGAACACCGGGGAGCTGTTTTTT.

A few counts support this clonotype. This chain links TRBV5-1 with TRBJ1-1; 7 bases map to TRBD1. Germline assignment: CDR1 SGHRS and CDR2 YFSETQ. Unmatched junction bases numbered 9, after V lost 0 bases and J lost 1 base. The CDR3 is 17 amino acids. The CDR3 loop reads CASSLVRDSERNTEAFF. For the CDR3, the DNA is TGCGCCAGCAGCTTGGTCCGGGACAGTGAGAGGAACACTGAAGCTTTCTTT.

This clonotype showed up many times. The chain recombines TRBV9 with TRBJ2-7, with D possibly matching TRBD1 (6 bases). The germline gives CDR1 SGDLS, CDR2 YYNGEE. CDR3 length equals 13 residues. The V and J ends lost 3 bases and 3 bases respectively, with 10 bases between them. CDR3 coding DNA: TGTGCCAGCAGCGCCTCGACAGGCTACGAGCAGTACTTC. It encodes CASSASTGYEQYF.

J is TRBJ2-3 and V is TRBV3-1, with 8 bases that match TRBD2. The germline V gene encodes CDR1 LGHDT and CDR2 YNNKEL (reference sequence). Trimming cost V 4 bases and J 3 bases; bases outside gene matches: 6. This CDR3 comprises 15 residues. The CDR3 DNA follows: TGTGCCAGCAGCCCGGGACTAGTGGGGACAGATACGCAGTATTTT. Translation gives CASSPGLVGTDTQYF.

Ten or more counts support this clonotype. The chain carries TRBV6-6 and TRBJ2-3, with D uncertain. The germline V and J ends were trimmed by 4 bases and 2 bases, with 13 bases remaining between them. The CDR3 is 15 residues long. The germline gives CDR1 MNHNY, CDR2 SVGAGI (reference sequence). The CDR3 DNA is TGTGCCAGCAGTTTCCGGATGACAACCACAGATACGCAGTATTTT. The encoded protein is CASSFRMTTTDTQYF.

Ten or more counts support this clonotype. Written as DNA, the CDR3 is TGTGCCAGCAGCCTCAATGAGCAGTTCTTC. This codes for CASSLNEQFF. The J gene is TRBJ2-1, the V gene TRBV2; D gene unclear. The germline V gene encodes CDR1 SNHLY and CDR2 FYNNEI. Trimming took off 6 bases at V and 6 bases at J, with 3 bases between the two ends. CDR3 length: 10 amino acids. Combining the CDR3 with reference TRBV2 and TRBJ2-1 gives the whole variable domain EPEVTQTPSHQVTQMGQEVILRCVPISNHLYFYWYRQILGQKVEFLVSFYNNEISEKSEIFDDQFSVERPDGSNFTLKIRSTKLEDSAMYFCASSLNEQFFGPGTRLTVL.

Many counts were recorded for this clonotype. The chain joins TRBV12-3 or TRBV12-4 to TRBJ1-2; D remains unclear. The germline V and J ends were trimmed by 1 base and 4 bases, with 1 base remaining between them. The CDR3 has 11 amino acids. CDR3 sequence: CASSLGYGYTF. CDR3 nucleotide sequence: TGTGCCAGCAGTTTAGGCTATGGCTACACCTTC.

This clonotype was seen at least ten times. The V and J genes are TRBV7-9 and TRBJ2-7; 10 bases are a match to TRBD1. This CDR3 is built from 16 residues. V was clipped by 0 bases and J by 3 bases; unmatched bases: 5. Germline lookup yields CDR1 SEHNR and CDR2 FQNEAQ (reference sequence). CDR3 region: CASSLASRDRGYEQYF. The CDR3 bases are TGTGCCAGCAGCTTAGCGAGTCGGGACAGGGGCTACGAGCAGTACTTC.

This clonotype has a count of ten or more. V gene TRBV7-3 combines with J gene TRBJ2-1; no definite D call. Trimming stripped 6 bases from V and 8 bases from J, with 17 bases between. The CDR3 length is 14 residues. CDR1 and CDR2 (germline): SGHTA, FQGTGA. The CDR3 nucleotides read TGTGCCAGCAGTAAAATGTGGGCCAAGGATGAGCAGTTCTTC. It is translated as CASSKMWAKDEQFF.

This clonotype was counted between two and nine times. This chain uses TRBV6-2 or TRBV6-3 with TRBJ2-7, with 10 positions matching TRBD2. V dropped 7 bases and J dropped 3; count of bases not matched to a gene: 9. Per germline, CDR1 MNHEY and CDR2 SVGEGT. CDR3 size: 15 residues. The CDR3, as DNA: TGTGCCAGCAAGGCCTGGGCTAGCGGGGGCTACGAGCAGTACTTC. Translating it yields CASKAWASGGYEQYF.

A few counts support this clonotype. The rearrangement links TRBV12-3 or TRBV12-4 to TRBJ2-3, with D tentatively TRBD2 (6 bases). The CDR3 covers 17 residues. V lost 0 bases to trimming and J lost 5 bases, with 18 bases between them. CDR3 protein: CASSLAGSGNWGDTQYF. The CDR3 nucleotides are TGTGCCAGCAGTTTAGCGGGTAGCGGTAACTGGGGAGATACGCAGTATTTT.

This clonotype was observed at least ten times. This chain uses TRBV4-3 with TRBJ1-5; TRBD1 is a possible D gene (5 bases). The CDR3 is made up of 15 amino acids. Germline CDR1 LGHNA, CDR2 YSLEER. V was trimmed by 0 bases and J by 4 bases, leaving 10 bases between them. The CDR3 sequence is CASSQDWGQNQPQHF. DNA of the CDR3: TGCGCCAGCAGCCAAGATTGGGGCCAGAATCAGCCCCAGCATTTT.

This clonotype has a handful of counts. The chain couples TRBV5-5 to TRBJ2-5, with 10 bases that match TRBD1. CDR3 size: 16 residues. The V segment lost 4 bases and the J segment 5 bases; nucleotides outside the gene matches: 11. Germline V gene data show CDR1 as SGHKS and CDR2 as YYEKEE (reference sequence). In DNA, the CDR3 is TGTGCCAGCAGCGCGGGCGGGACAGGGGTCAGGGAGACCCAGTACTTC. Translation gives CASSAGGTGVRETQYF. Full variable domain (remainder filled in from reference TRBV5-5 and TRBJ2-5): DAGVTQSPTHLIKTRGQQVTLRCSPISGHKSVSWYQQVLGQGPQFIFQYYEKEERGRGNFPDRFSARQFPNYSSELNVNALLLGDSALYLCASSAGGTGVRETQYFGPGTRLLVL.

The J gene is TRBJ1-5, the V gene TRBV7-9; D may be TRBD1 (5 bases). Germline CDR1 SEHNR, CDR2 FQNEAQ (reference sequence). V lost 0 bases and J 4 bases, leaving 10 bases between the germline ends. CDR3 length: 15 amino acids. This chain's CDR3 is CASSLAGTFNQPQHF. CDR3 DNA sequence: TGTGCCAGCAGCTTAGCTGGGACTTTTAATCAGCCCCAGCATTTT.

This clonotype was counted ten times or more. This chain connects TRBV7-2 to TRBJ2-7, with 8 bases fitting TRBD2. Germline loops: CDR1 SGHTA, CDR2 FQGNSA. The CDR3 is 15 residues long. The V segment lost 5 bases and the J segment 6 bases; nucleotides outside the gene matches: 12. DNA of the CDR3: TGTGCCAGCAGCACCCCGGGACTAGAGGGGAGCGAGCAGTACTTC. Residues: CASSTPGLEGSEQYF.

This clonotype was counted only a few times. The chain employs TRBV18 and TRBJ1-3; 9 bases map to TRBD1. Germline V gene data show CDR1 as KGHSH and CDR2 as LQKENI. The V and J ends lost 4 bases and 2 bases, in that order; junction bases with no gene match: 6. There are 16 residues in the CDR3. CDR3: CASSLGQGLPGNTIYF. In DNA form, the CDR3 reads TGTGCCAGCTCACTCGGACAGGGGCTCCCTGGAAACACCATATATTTT.

There are a few counts of this clonotype. The CDR3 sequence is CSANSPGQGAVGAFF. CDR3 DNA sequence: TGCAGTGCGAACTCGCCGGGACAGGGGGCTGTTGGGGCTTTCTTT. The chain uses TRBV20-1 and TRBJ1-1; 12 positions agree with TRBD1. The CDR3 extends over 15 amino acids. The germline V gene encodes CDR1 DFQATT and CDR2 SNEGSKA (reference sequence). Unmatched junction bases numbered 16, after V lost 6 bases and J lost 11 bases.

There are many counts of this clonotype. The V call is TRBV11-2, the J call TRBJ1-2; TRBD1 matches at 8 bases. V lost 3 bases to trimming and J lost 0 bases; unmatched junction nucleotides: 3. The CDR3 length is 15 residues. The V gene's germline CDR1 is SGHAT and CDR2 FQNNGV. The CDR3 bases are TGTGCCAGCAGCTTTGGACAGGGCGCTAACTATGGCTACACCTTC. It is translated as CASSFGQGANYGYTF.

This clonotype came up a few times. The genes are TRBV5-1 and TRBJ1-2; no clear D. Trimming left V 0 bases short and J 0 bases short, with 3 bases between. The germline V gene encodes CDR1 SGHRS and CDR2 YFSETQ. This CDR3 region has 13 residues. CDR3 coding DNA: TGCGCCAGCAGCTTGGGACCTAACTATGGCTACACCTTC. Translating it yields CASSLGPNYGYTF.

This clonotype was counted ten times or more. The rearrangement uses TRBV7-9 and TRBJ2-1; 8 bases line up with TRBD2. The CDR3 spans 19 residues. The germline V gene encodes CDR1 SEHNR and CDR2 FQNEAQ (reference sequence). The trim removed 3 bases at V and 8 bases at J, leaving 21 bases unmatched. The CDR3 DNA is TGTGCCAGCAGCTTTAACCAAATTACCGGGACAACCGGGGGGGATGAGCAGTTCTTC. Translating gives CASSFNQITGTTGGDEQFF. Full variable domain (missing parts from reference TRBV7-9 and TRBJ2-1): DTGVSQNPRHKITKRGQNVTFRCDPISEHNRLYWYRQTLGQGPEFLTYFQNEAQLEKSRLLSDRFSAERPKGSFSTLEIQRTEQGDSAMYLCASSFNQITGTTGGDEQFFGPGTRLTVL.

This clonotype occurred a few times. Here the CDR3 reads CASSLRLAGGFEQYF. DNA for the CDR3: TGTGCCAGCAGTCTCCGACTAGCGGGGGGCTTTGAGCAGTACTTC. The chain employs TRBV27 and TRBJ2-7; TRBD2 matches at 13 bases. Germline lookup yields CDR1 MNHEY and CDR2 SMNVEV (reference sequence). Trimming removed 5 bases from V and 7 bases from J; junction bases left unmatched: 8. The CDR3 has 15 residues.

This clonotype has just a few counts. This chain links TRBV12-3 or TRBV12-4 with TRBJ1-4, with D perhaps matching TRBD1 (6 bases). The V gene lost 3 bases and the J gene lost 6 bases, with 20 bases spanning the gap. The CDR3 extends over 17 amino acids. The chain's CDR3 is CASSLSLSGGSDEKLFF. The CDR3 nucleotides read TGTGCCAGCAGTTTGTCCCTCTCCGGGGGCTCTGATGAAAAACTGTTTTTT.

The gene calls are TRBV7-2 and TRBJ1-6; maybe TRBD1 (6 bases). The germline V and J ends were trimmed by 2 bases and 9 bases, with 20 bases remaining between them. Per germline, CDR1 SGHTA and CDR2 FQGNSA. This CDR3 has 17 residues. CDR3 in amino acids: CASSLQGPSSSGSPLHF. As DNA, the CDR3 is TGTGCCAGCAGCTTACAGGGGCCGAGCTCCTCGGGTTCACCCCTCCACTTT.

The CDR3 is CASSATPTSGGTDTQYF. The CDR3 DNA reads TGTGCCAGCAGCGCCACACCGACTAGCGGGGGCACAGATACGCAGTATTTT. V and J are TRBV7-3 and TRBJ2-3; 11 nucleotides match TRBD2. The CDR3 length is 17 residues. Looked up from germline, CDR1 is SGHTA and CDR2 is FQGTGA. With 5 bases clipped from V and 1 base from J, the junction kept 8 bases outside the gene matches.

This clonotype was detected ten times or more. The chain links TRBV7-9 to TRBJ2-5; no clear D. The CDR3 runs to 12 residues. Per the germline V gene, CDR1 is SEHNR and CDR2 is FQNEAQ (reference sequence). Trimming removed 0 bases at V and 5 bases at J, with 4 bases between. The CDR3 sequence: CASSLASETQYF. CDR3 sequence (DNA): TGTGCCAGCAGCTTAGCCTCGGAGACCCAGTACTTC.

Ten or more counts support this clonotype. This chain links TRBV7-9 with TRBJ2-7; TRBD2 matches 7 bases. The CDR3 covers 15 residues. CDR1 and CDR2 from the germline V gene are SEHNR and FQNEAQ (reference sequence). The junction had 8 bases not matched to a gene; V was cut back by 3 bases and J by 3 bases. The CDR3 loop reads CASSFGPSGNYEQYF. In nucleotides, the CDR3 is TGTGCCAGCAGCTTCGGACCTAGCGGAAACTACGAGCAGTACTTC.

This clonotype was observed a few times. The chain carries TRBV28 and TRBJ1-2; 7 bases are a match to TRBD1. Trimming cost V 6 bases and J 7 bases; bases outside gene matches: 11. This CDR3 is 14 amino acids long. CDR1 MDHEN and CDR2 SYDVKM come from the germline V gene. Here the CDR3 reads CASRATGIALGYTF. CDR3 DNA sequence: TGTGCCAGCAGGGCGACAGGGATTGCGCTTGGCTACACCTTC.